This record concerns one T cell receptor beta chain sequence. Its antigen has not been determined. It has no much larger one-base neighbor in the sample; base qualities were not kept. To sequence the TCRbeta CDR3 region, genomic DNA was isolated from the sorted cells. TCRbeta CDR3 regions were sequenced using the immunoSEQ Assay. Sourced from immuneACCESS, this table was stored by TCRdb with only in-frame sequences that have V and J called. A share of the clones is absent; for the studies checked, an unresolved V gene accounts for under half, and the remainder has no known explanation. In this sample the table shows roughly 90,000 clones, about 90% of which occur a single time. Together, the top ten hold roughly 0.77% of the sample. This record comes from a study of OX40 agonist ivuxolimab in advanced cancers. Study-wide context: The costimulatory receptor OX40 (CD134) was targeted by ivuxolimab, a fully human IgG2 agonistic monoclonal antibody. Peripheral TCRbeta sequencing was intended to test whether TCR sequence diversity was altered and clonal T-cell expansion was caused by ivuxolimab. The paper reports the monotherapy dose-escalation portion (N = 52 patients) of the phase I ivuxolimab trial. In the dose-escalation cohort, around four fifths of patients were male, and the mean age was approximately 60 years, with a range of 23 to 79. Intravenous ivuxolimab was administered to patients every 2 weeks at six dose levels: 0.01, 0.1, 0.3, 1.5, 3 and 10 mg/kg. Partial responses occurred in three dose-escalation patients, of whom one had hepatocellular carcinoma and two had cutaneous melanoma. Of the approximately 50 patients in dose escalation, around 20 had hepatocellular carcinoma, about 15 had melanoma, 9 had renal cell carcinoma and 9 had head and neck cancer. Patients were allowed to have had prior anti-PD-1, anti-PD-L1 or anti-CTLA-4 therapy, and approximately 40% of the dose-escalation patients had been treated with checkpoint inhibitors.

V lost 7 bases and J lost 5 bases, and the count of bases not matched to a germline gene is 11. Counted from cysteine to phenylalanine, this CDR3 has 16 amino acids. The kept DNA is CDR3 alone, 48 bases in frame from the first base. The germline V gene provides CDR1 MDHEN and CDR2 SYDVKM. Results the study describes overall, beyond this receptor: Clonal expansion of both CD4+ and CD8+ blood T cells was observed from baseline to week 6 at doses 0.1 to 3.0 mg/kg. After ivuxolimab, CD8+ T cells had more expanded clones than CD4+ T cells on average. In the 0.1-3.0 mg/kg groups, partial responders had among the lowest normalized peripheral clonal expansion, particularly in CD8+ T cells. Antigen specificity was not determined for the clonally expanded peripheral T cells. Low levels of normalized T-cell clonal expansion were also seen in some patients who did not respond.

Patients with autoimmune disease history or receiving systemic immunosuppression were excluded from the trial. Peripheral blood for TCR sequencing was drawn from every dose cohort at baseline, at cycle 4 day 1 and at cycle 7 day 1. Samples came from an open-label, multicenter, first-in-human phase I dose-escalation trial of ivuxolimab. Adults with locally advanced or metastatic head and neck squamous cell, hepatocellular, melanoma or renal cell carcinoma were enrolled in the trial. Before TCR sequencing, CD4+ and CD8+ T cells were separately sorted from peripheral blood. This clonotype was obtained from an adult with an advanced solid tumor such as melanoma, head and neck, liver or kidney cancer. Recombination joined TRBV28 with TRBJ1-4, with 9 central nucleotides matching TRBD1. The sample in question was CD4+ or CD8+ T cells sorted from blood, obtained in a trial of the OX40 agonist ivuxolimab. Here the CDR3 is given as CASIPSRGTGNEKLFF. The nucleotide sequence reads as follows: TGTGCCAGCATCCCGAGTCGTGGGACAGGGAATGAAAAACTGTTTTTT. Joined to the reference TRBV28 and TRBJ1-4 proteins, this CDR3 gives the full variable domain: DVKVTQSSRYLVKRTGEKVFLECVQDMDHENMFWYRQDPGLGLRLIYFSYDVKMKEKGDIPEGYSVSREKKERFSLILESASTNQTSMYLCASIPSRGTGNEKLFFGSGTQLSVL.